This T cell receptor (beta chain) is drawn from a study of T cell repertoires in cytomegalovirus infection. About the study: CMV infection and matching HLA type were both indicated by public TCR beta signatures.

Germline lookup yields CDR1 SGHTA and CDR2 FQGNSA. Trimming removed 6 bases at V and 3 bases at J, with 20 bases between. The CDR3 totals 16 residues. This clonotype was counted many times. TCRdb re-called the reads through MiXCR, storing one row per CDR3 protein. The sample records roughly 230,000 distinct CDR3 sequences, about 12% being singletons. The rearrangement links TRBV7-2 to TRBJ2-5; no reliable D call. This sequence was found in a human donor in good health (CMV status not recorded). Some clones in this sample may be carry-over from other donors' samples. Material for sequencing was PBMCs. CDR3 residues: CASSLYPAGSEETQYF. The CDR3 DNA sequence: TGTGCCAGCAGTTTATATCCCGCAGGCAGCGAAGAGACCCAGTACTTC.